The 32 T cell receptor beta chains listed next were all sequenced from one sample in a study of blood T cell repertoires in COVID-19. Data came from immunoSEQ multiplex PCR; TCRdb stores just in-frame clones and leaves some out. The sample contains more than 45,000 clones, 86% of which appear only once. The sequencing sample was made of peripheral blood. Receptors were obtained from a man aged 70-80 years with acute or convalescent COVID-19.

This clone was picked up one time. This chain links TRBV9 with TRBJ2-5; D is perhaps TRBD2 (6 bases). The CDR3 consists of 16 residues. The ends were cut back, 0 bases at V and 1 base at J, with 13 bases in the middle. Germline values: CDR1 SGDLS, CDR2 YYNGEE. In nucleotides, the CDR3 is TGTGCCAGCAGCGTAGATAGCGGAGGACTCCAAGAGACCCAGTACTTC. Translated: CASSVDSGGLQETQYF.

This chain uses TRBV4-3 with TRBJ2-4, with 8 bases identical to TRBD1. This CDR3 has 13 residues. Losses at the gene ends were 3 bases for V and 7 bases for J; bases not matched to a gene: 2. Germline V gene data show CDR1 as LGHNA and CDR2 as YSLEER. The CDR3 DNA reads TGCGCCAGCAGCCAGGACAGGGTGAACATTCAGTACTTC. Residues: CASSQDRVNIQYF.

V gene TRBV6-2 or TRBV6-3 combines with J gene TRBJ2-5; perhaps TRBD1 as D (6 bases). Germline V CDR1 and CDR2: MNHEY, SVGEGT. V was trimmed by 2 bases and J by 5 bases, leaving 9 bases between them. The CDR3 is made up of 13 amino acids. CDR3 nucleotides: TGTGCCAGCAGTTACGGACAGTCGGAGACCCAGTACTTC. Protein: CASSYGQSETQYF.

The chain is built from TRBV9 and TRBJ1-6; 8 bases are shared with TRBD1. This CDR3 region has 15 residues. The junction had 7 bases not matched to a gene; V was cut back by 1 base and J by 10 bases. Germline-derived CDR1 and CDR2 are SGDLS and YYNGEE. The chain's CDR3 is CASSVSGQGESPLHF. Written as DNA, the CDR3 is TGTGCCAGCAGCGTATCTGGACAGGGAGAGTCACCCCTCCACTTT.

The genes are TRBV3-1 (or the pseudogene TRBV3-2) and TRBJ1-6; no clear D gene. This CDR3 has 15 amino acids. Germline assignment: CDR1 LGHDT and CDR2 YNNKEL (reference sequence). Trimming shortened V by 1 base and J by 13 bases, and 17 bases separated the two germline ends. The CDR3 region has the DNA TGTGCCAGCAGCCAAGTTCAACAGCCGGTTGGGCCCCTCCACTTT. The encoded protein is CASSQVQQPVGPLHF.

This clone was counted between two and nine times. The rearrangement joins TRBV7-9 to TRBJ2-4; 11 bases fit TRBD2. The CDR3 runs 15 residues. CDR1 is SEHNR, CDR2 FQNEAQ, per germline (reference sequence). Losses at the gene ends were 8 bases for V and 5 bases for J; bases not matched to a gene: 8. DNA of the CDR3: TGTGCCAGCTCTCCGAGGACTAGCGGGCAAAACATTCAGTACTTC. This gives the protein CASSPRTSGQNIQYF.

The chain uses TRBV24-1 and TRBJ2-6; D gene ambiguous. V shed 3 bases and J shed 2 bases, with 4 bases lying between them. There are 14 residues in the CDR3. Germline V gives CDR1 KGHDR, CDR2 SFDVKD. DNA of the CDR3: TGTGCCACCAGTGATCAGGCTGGGGCCAACGTCCTGACTTTC. Residues: CATSDQAGANVLTF.

The chain recombines TRBV6-4 with TRBJ2-3; no clear D. V was shortened by 2 bases and J by 4 bases, with 7 bases between the two germline ends. The germline V gene encodes CDR1 MRHNA and CDR2 SNTAGT. This CDR3 contains 13 residues. CDR3: CASSDEDPDTQYF. DNA for the CDR3: TGTGCCAGCAGTGACGAGGATCCAGATACGCAGTATTTT.

The DNA for the CDR3 is TGTGCCAGCAGCTCTTGGGACAGGGGTCCCGGGGAGCTGTTTTTT. Its protein product is CASSSWDRGPGELFF. V and J are TRBV7-8 and TRBJ2-2, with 10 bases matching TRBD1. This CDR3 comprises 15 residues. V dropped 4 bases and J dropped 6; count of bases not matched to a gene: 5. The V gene's germline CDR1 is SGHVS and CDR2 FQNEAQ.

The chain uses TRBV11-1 and TRBJ2-5; a possible D gene is TRBD1 (6 bases). Germline lookup yields CDR1 SGHAT and CDR2 FQDESV (reference sequence). The CDR3 loop spans 15 amino acids. Trimming removed 0 bases from V and 5 bases from J, with 13 bases in between. The CDR3 loop reads CASSLAGHRGETQYF. DNA of the CDR3: TGTGCCAGCAGCTTAGCGGGACACCGCGGGGAGACCCAGTACTTC.

This clone has just one count. The V and J genes are TRBV19 and TRBJ2-1; no firm D call. This CDR3 contains 14 residues. The ends were cut back, 5 bases at V and 0 bases at J, with 8 bases in the middle. CDR1 is LNHDA and CDR2 is SQIVND in the germline V gene (reference sequence). CDR3 nucleotides: TGTGCCAGTAGTGTGACAAACTCCTACAATGAGCAGTTCTTC. Protein product: CASSVTNSYNEQFF.

The chain carries TRBV2 and TRBJ1-3, with TRBD1 matching over 7 bases. The CDR3 totals 16 residues. V shed 9 bases, J shed 2 bases, and the junction held 13 bases outside the gene matches. Germline V gene lookup returns CDR1 SNHLY and CDR2 FYNNEI. CDR3 loop: CASNRAPRGAGNTIYF. In DNA, the CDR3 is TGTGCCAGTAATCGGGCCCCCAGGGGGGCTGGAAACACCATATATTTT.

DNA for the CDR3: TGCAGTACCTCAAGGGGCGGTACGCAGTATTTT. Translated: CSTSRGGTQYF. This chain joins TRBV20-1 and TRBJ2-3; D is possibly TRBD1 (5 bases). This CDR3 region has 11 residues. Trimming cost V 8 bases and J 8 bases, with 14 bases left between them. Germline lookup yields CDR1 DFQATT and CDR2 SNEGSKA (reference sequence).

The chain is built from TRBV28 and TRBJ2-7; 9 bases match TRBD1. Germline assignment: CDR1 MDHEN and CDR2 SYDVKM. V gave up 3 bases and J gave up 3 bases; unmatched junction bases: 0. The CDR3 spans 13 residues. In DNA, the CDR3 is TGTGCCAGCAGTTTGACAGGGGGCTACGAGCAGTACGTC. This sequence encodes CASSLTGGYEQYV.

The gene calls are TRBV4-2 and TRBJ2-1; TRBD2 agrees at 14 bases. Germline assignment: CDR1 LGHNA and CDR2 YNFKEQ. The CDR3 has 17 amino acids. V lost 3 bases, J lost 8 bases, and 9 bases stayed unmatched. CDR3 amino acids: CASSQAGLAGGYDEQFF. The CDR3 nucleotides are TGTGCCAGCAGCCAGGCCGGACTAGCGGGGGGCTATGATGAGCAGTTCTTC.

The chain is built from TRBV14 and TRBJ2-1; 10 bases align to TRBD2. The CDR3 totals 17 residues. In germline, CDR1 is SGHDN, CDR2 FVKESK. J was trimmed by 3 bases and V by 4 bases; bases with no gene match: 9. The CDR3 here is CASSRSLLAGSYNEQFF. The CDR3 DNA reads TGTGCCAGCAGCCGATCCTTACTAGCGGGAAGCTACAATGAGCAGTTCTTC.

CDR3 sequence: CASSVAFQGEAFF. Here the CDR3 DNA reads TGTGCCAGCAGCGTAGCGTTCCAGGGGGAAGCTTTCTTT. This chain connects TRBV9 to TRBJ1-1; the D gene is possibly TRBD1 (6 bases). The V and J ends lost 0 bases and 8 bases respectively, with 11 bases between them. CDR1 is SGDLS and CDR2 is YYNGEE in the germline V gene. The CDR3 loop spans 13 amino acids.

The chain employs TRBV5-1 and TRBJ2-7; 7 nucleotides line up with TRBD1. V gave up 5 bases and J gave up 5 bases; unmatched junction bases: 10. Germline V gene sequence: CDR1 SGHRS, CDR2 YFSETQ. CDR3 length equals 14 residues. The CDR3 coding sequence is TGCGCCAGCAGTCAAAGTACAGGGGCGGACGAGCAGTACTTC. Translation: CASSQSTGADEQYF.

V is TRBV5-4 and J is TRBJ2-1, with TRBD2 identical over 11 bases. This CDR3 is 15 amino acids long. CDR1 is SGHNT, CDR2 YYREEE, per germline (reference sequence). J lost 6 bases, V lost 2 bases, and 4 bases had no gene match. The CDR3 coding sequence is TGTGCCAGCAGCTTTTTAACTAGCGGGAGCAATGAGCAGTTCTTC. As protein: CASSFLTSGSNEQFF. Full variable domain (outside the CDR3, taken from reference TRBV5-4 and TRBJ2-1): ETGVTQSPTHLIKTRGQQVTLRCSSQSGHNTVSWYQQALGQGPQFIFQYYREEENGRGNFPPRFSGLQFPNYSSELNVNALELDDSALYLCASSFLTSGSNEQFFGPGTRLTVL.

This chain uses TRBV4-2 with TRBJ2-1, with TRBD2 identical over 12 bases. The CDR3 is 16 amino acids. J gave up 4 bases and V 3 bases, and 4 bases lay outside the gene matches. Germline assignment: CDR1 LGHNA and CDR2 YNFKEQ. CDR3 sequence (DNA): TGTGCCAGCAGCCAGGACGGACTAGCGGGGTACAATGAGCAGTTCTTC. Its protein is CASSQDGLAGYNEQFF.

The V and J genes are TRBV11-2 and TRBJ2-3; 9 nucleotides line up with TRBD2. Looked up from germline, CDR1 is SGHAT and CDR2 is FQNNGV. The CDR3 spans 17 residues. V shed 1 base and J 4 bases; nucleotides not matched to a gene: 9. The CDR3, as DNA: TGTGCCAGCAGCTTAGCTATTAGCGGGAGTTTATCAGATACGCAGTATTTT. Translation: CASSLAISGSLSDTQYF.

V and J are TRBV6-5 and TRBJ1-1; 8 bases agree with TRBD1. The V gene end was trimmed by 6 bases and the J gene end by 1 base; junction bases not matched to a gene: 7. This CDR3 has 15 amino acids. Germline V gene lookup returns CDR1 MNHEY and CDR2 SVGAGI. The CDR3 bases are TGTGCCAGCAGCCCACCCGGACAGGGGAACACTGAAGCTTTCTTT. Residues: CASSPPGQGNTEAFF.

The chain combines TRBV24-1 with TRBJ2-1; TRBD2 might be the D (6 bases). This CDR3 region has 14 residues. Germline V gene data show CDR1 as KGHDR and CDR2 as SFDVKD. Deletions cut 3 bases from V and 9 bases from J, with 14 bases between. This chain's CDR3 is CATSDRGLLGEQFF. CDR3 sequence (DNA): TGTGCCACCAGTGATAGGGGACTTCTAGGTGAGCAGTTCTTC.

The CDR3 DNA sequence: TGTGCCACCAGGACAGTACCCACCTACTCGGCTCTAGCGTTAGTGGGCTACGAGCAGTACTTC. Residues: CATRTVPTYSALALVGYEQYF. The chain combines TRBV24-1 with TRBJ2-7; perhaps TRBD2 as D (6 bases). The CDR3 runs to 21 residues. Germline V gene lookup returns CDR1 KGHDR and CDR2 SFDVKD. The V end lost 7 bases, the J end lost 3 bases, and 36 bases lay between the germline ends.

The rearrangement links TRBV28 to TRBJ1-5; D remains unclear. The CDR3 runs to 13 residues. V was clipped by 3 bases and J by 11 bases, with 14 bases between them. Germline-derived CDR1 and CDR2 are MDHEN and SYDVKM. The CDR3 DNA reads as TGTGCCAGCAGTTTTTTTGCAGTGAAGTCCCAGCATTTT. Amino acids: CASSFFAVKSQHF.

This sequence joins TRBV5-4 and TRBJ2-1, with TRBD2 identical over 8 bases. V shed 4 bases, J shed 0 bases, and the junction held 9 bases outside the gene matches. The CDR3 loop spans 17 amino acids. The germline V gene encodes CDR1 SGHNT and CDR2 YYREEE (reference sequence). DNA of the CDR3: TGTGCCAGCAGCCTCGGACTAGCCTCGAGCTCCTACAATGAGCAGTTCTTC. Amino acids: CASSLGLASSSYNEQFF. Supplemented by reference TRBV5-4 and TRBJ2-1, the full variable domain reads ETGVTQSPTHLIKTRGQQVTLRCSSQSGHNTVSWYQQALGQGPQFIFQYYREEENGRGNFPPRFSGLQFPNYSSELNVNALELDDSALYLCASSLGLASSSYNEQFFGPGTRLTVL.

This chain uses TRBV15 with TRBJ1-1; 7 nucleotides align to TRBD1. There are 15 residues in the CDR3. The V and J ends lost 1 base and 8 bases, in that order; junction bases with no gene match: 10. Germline assignment: CDR1 LNHNV and CDR2 YYDKDF (reference sequence). The CDR3 nucleotides read TGTGCCACCAGCAGAGCAACCCCGGGACAGAGAGAAGCTTTCTTT. This translates into CATSRATPGQREAFF.

The chain carries TRBV12-3 or TRBV12-4 and TRBJ1-1, with D uncertain. The CDR3 extends over 13 amino acids. The ends were cut back, 6 bases at V and 3 bases at J, with 11 bases in the middle. The DNA for the CDR3 is TGTGCCAGCAGCCCCAGGCAGGACACTGAAGCTTTCTTT. Translation gives CASSPRQDTEAFF.

This clone has only a few counts. V is TRBV4-2 and J is TRBJ1-1; D is uncertain. V was cut by 2 bases and J by 11 bases, with 12 bases left in between. The CDR3 length is 12 residues. Per germline, CDR1 LGHNA and CDR2 YNFKEQ. The CDR3 region is CASSQSDLEAFF. In DNA, the CDR3 is TGTGCCAGCAGCCAATCGGACTTGGAGGCTTTCTTT.

This clone came up once. The genes are TRBV9 and TRBJ2-5; TRBD1 agrees at 8 bases. The CDR3 has 14 residues. Germline CDR1 and CDR2: SGDLS and YYNGEE. Germline trimming cut 4 bases from V and 7 bases from J; bases unmatched to any gene: 9. CDR3 residues: CASSPRTGLGTQYF. Written as DNA, the CDR3 is TGTGCCAGCAGCCCTCGGACAGGGCTCGGGACCCAGTACTTC.

The sample holds a few counts of this clone. The chain employs TRBV6-5 and TRBJ2-7, with D tentatively TRBD1 (5 bases). This CDR3 region has 13 residues. Deletions cut 7 bases from V and 7 bases from J, with 17 bases between. Germline lookup yields CDR1 MNHEY and CDR2 SVGAGI. In nucleotides, the CDR3 is TGTGCCAGCATTGTGACACTGGGGCGGGAGCAGTACTTC. Its protein is CASIVTLGREQYF.

This chain connects TRBV30 to TRBJ2-7; tentatively, D is TRBD1 (6 bases). The CDR3 length is 12 residues. The V end lost 0 bases, the J end lost 3 bases, and 6 bases lay between the germline ends. CDR1 is GTSNPN, CDR2 SVGIG, per germline (reference sequence). CDR3 DNA sequence: TGTGCCTGGAGTGTACAGGGCTACGAGCAGTACTTC. Translated, it gives CAWSVQGYEQYF.